The 3 T cell receptor beta chains below come from one sample, sequenced in a study of CXCR3-negative and CXCR3-positive naive CD8 T cells. Through 5' RACE with UMI labels, the TRB cDNA libraries were prepared. TCRdb re-called the 5' RACE reads, yielding one record per CDR3 amino acid sequence without DNA. The sample table sets out approximately 6,500 distinct CDR3 sequences. The sequenced sample consisted of naive CXCR3- CD8+ T cells from blood. Subset given: CD45RO-CCR7+CD27+CD95- naive CD8+ T cells lacking CXCR3 (TNR3-). Every receptor here comes from a human donor in good health. Some clones in this sample may be carry-over from other donors' samples.

This clonotype ranks as medium-sized in terms of frequency. The rearrangement links TRBV20-1 to TRBJ2-3; TCRdb gives TRBD2 as the D gene, but with no DNA this cannot be confirmed. This CDR3 is built from 11 residues. The germline V gene encodes CDR1 DFQATT and CDR2 SNEGSKA (reference sequence). CDR3 protein: CSQREGDTQYF.

This clonotype counts as medium-sized (0.01 to 0.1%) by frequency. The V call is TRBV12-3 or TRBV12-4, the J call TRBJ1-1; the TRBD1 assignment by TCRdb is unverifiable without DNA. The CDR3 runs to 16 residues. The CDR3 loop reads CASSSLQGSMNTEAFF.

The gene calls are TRBV7-2 and TRBJ2-1; TCRdb designates TRBD2, a call that cannot be tested without DNA. The CDR3 is made up of 19 amino acids. Germline CDR1 SGHTA, CDR2 FQGNSA. This CDR3 reads CASSAPGTSGTAGGNEQFF.